In this sample, the clone carrying this T cell receptor (beta chain) turned up once. Its antigen is unidentified. Treatment noted: oral pan-JAK inhibitor, 5-10 mg twice daily. Peripheral blood samples and lesional scalp punch biopsies were obtained from alopecia areata patients. Trimming pared 2 bases from V and 4 bases from J, leaving 12 bases between. CDR3 length: 15 residues. The germline CDR1 and CDR2 sequences are GTSNPN and SVGIG (reference sequence). RNA, once extracted, was reverse transcribed into cDNA for use as the sequencing template. Profiled with immunoSEQ multiplex PCR; TCRdb holds only in-frame clones, not every one. The sample includes about 190,000 clones, less than 65% of them seen just once. These data belong to a study of CD8+ T cells in alopecia areata. Study-wide results and limits: Tofacitinib produced a significant decrease in scalp clonality and in expanded CD8+ clones among the top 100.

The clonotype originates from a human donor with alopecia areata. V usage is TRBV30 and J usage is TRBJ2-6, with D unresolved. The specimen was CD4+ T cells sorted from blood, collected at week 4, from a patient treated with tofacitinib. This CDR3 is CAWSPRVGGANVLTF. CDR3 DNA: TGTGCCTGGAGTCCTCGGGTAGGAGGGGCCAACGTCCTGACTTTC.